Described below is a single T cell receptor (beta chain) sequence and its context. Its cognate antigen is unknown. The sample belongs to a study of radiotherapy plus CTLA-4 blockade in lung cancer. Sequenced by immunoSEQ multiplex PCR; TCRdb stores in-frame clones only, minus some. The table includes 90,000 to 130,000 clones, roughly 80% detected once. V gave up 3 bases and J gave up 2 bases; unmatched junction bases: 2. Germline CDR1 is SGHVS and CDR2 is FQNEAQ. This CDR3 region has 15 residues. Points from the study as a whole: Radiotherapy with ipilimumab was followed by blood expansion of tumor-derived clones.

V usage is TRBV7-8 and J usage is TRBJ2-1; 9 bases map to TRBD2. Sequenced material: peripheral blood, taken from a patient treated with radiotherapy plus ipilimumab. This receptor was taken from a human donor with non-small cell lung cancer that progressed on radiotherapy plus ipilimumab. Some clones in this sample may be carry-over from other donors' samples. The CDR3 DNA is TGTGCCAGCAGCTTCTCTAGCGGGACCTACAATGAGCAGTTCTTC. It encodes CASSFSSGTYNEQFF.